This is a list of T cell receptor beta chains from one sample in a study of naive and memory T cell subsets. TCRdb fed the UMI-ligation and nested PCR reads into MiXCR, producing one record per CDR3 protein. The repertoire holds approximately 29,000 distinct CDR3 sequences, with 18% as singletons. Sequencing used effector memory CD4+ T cells from blood. These receptors all stem from a human donor in good health. The conserved cysteine and the conserved F or W are not part of the CDR3 here. The order of the fields is CDR3 length, V gene, CDR3 protein.

>12|TRBV30
AWREQGGYTEAF
>14|TRBV5-1
ASRQYSISGTGELF
>13|TRBV30
AWSLLGGDTGELF
>10|TRBV6-5
ASHRDTYGYT
>8|TRBV30
AWSVTTQY
>13|TRBV5-4
ASSLAGDHTGELF
>13|TRBV18
ASSPQAATNEKLF
>11|TRBV2
ASSDYIASGWY
>13|TRBV28
ASSSNRVPQETQY
>12|TRBV6-2/TRBV6-3
ASSYLGGYNEQF
>14|TRBV19
ASSIGERGSYNEQF
>11|TRBV7-3
ASSEGGTTEAF
>10|TRBV28
ASISQGSEQY
>13|TRBV7-3
ASSLTSEGSQPQH
>11|TRBV27
ASSSNPRGEQY
>13|TRBV19
ASSIPRGTTYEQY
>11|TRBV9
ASSATGRWGYT
>12|TRBV7-7
ASSFRPSQETQY
>11|TRBV29-1
SGTHKGGNTIY
>13|TRBV12-3/TRBV12-4
ASSLTGTRNEKLF
>13|TRBV6-5
ASSYGFEGGGAQY
>12|TRBV14
ASSKSSGANVLT
>13|TRBV30
AWSPWLDGNQPQH
>10|TRBV29-1
SVGQGNYGYT
>11|TRBV5-6
ASSSQWDEKLF
>15|TRBV28
ASSLRGGQGLNQPQH
>11|TRBV10-3
AITWGRDSPLH
>15|TRBV2
ASSDMSRRSGANVLT
>10|TRBV28
ASRWGGGRDF
>13|TRBV20-1
SARGLRGMNTEAF
>11|TRBV2
ASSGTANEKLF
>12|TRBV20-1
SASPRGRITEAF
>13|TRBV7-9
ASSMTSGATDTQY
>12|TRBV29-1
SVLLAGGKETQY
>16|TRBV15
ATRDGTSGRMYQETQY
>22|TRBV12-3/TRBV12-4
ASSSWGSSYNSPLRSSYNSPLH
>10|TRBV2
ASSDLGTEAF
>16|TRBV29-1
SAILSLKWQGGYYEQY
>10|TRBV20-1
SASGGGTEAF
>13|TRBV7-2
ASSRIPTGGNEQY